A single sample is the source of the 2 T cell receptor beta chains below, sequenced in a study of persistence of HIV-infected CD4 T cells. Antigens of these TCRs are unknown. Lysates of CMV-infected fibroblasts at 8 to 10 ug/mL stimulated these cells. CD40L/CD69 double-negative CD45RO-high memory CD4+ T cells were collected. This was the immunoSEQ version 4 assay in survey mode. Method: immunoSEQ multiplex PCR; TCRdb's copy keeps in-frame clones and lacks some. The sample records fewer than 30,000 clones, around 82% being singletons. The specimen comprised CD4+ T cells sorted from PBMCs after approximately 19-hour stimulation, sampled from a patient who received antiretroviral therapy. Receptors were obtained from an adult man with HIV who was CMV-seropositive.

This clone was seen once. The rearrangement uses TRBV19 and TRBJ2-2; the D gene is possibly TRBD1 (5 bases). The CDR3 consists of 14 residues. V was clipped by 3 bases and J by 3 bases, with 8 bases between them. Per the germline V gene, CDR1 is LNHDA and CDR2 is SQIVND (reference sequence). This CDR3 is CASSIRTHTGELFF. The CDR3 nucleotides are TGTGCCAGTAGTATTCGGACACACACCGGGGAGCTGTTTTTT.

Details on this clone: Germline is not matched at one junction end, which may reflect a read error. This chain connects TRBV5-1 to TRBJ2-7; D not resolved. Germline CDR1 and CDR2: SGHRS and YFSETQ. The CDR3 loop spans 13 amino acids. CDR3 DNA sequence: TGCGCCAGCAGCTTGTGGGAATCCTCCGAGCAGTACTTC. It specifies CASSLWESSEQYF.